This T cell receptor (beta chain) was recovered during a study of T cells after yellow fever vaccination. Overall study: When fractions had low cell numbers, they were prepared with SMART-Seq v4 Ultra Low Input.

This clonotype was found many times. What it recognizes is unknown. Study-level points and caveats: The secondary response was weaker but peaked faster, day 5 versus 15.

UMIs were added to TCR cDNA along with a universal primer site when it was made by 5'RACE template switching. TCRdb recomputed calls from the 5' RACE reads with MiXCR, one row per CDR3 protein. The table records about 260,000 distinct CDR3 sequences, approximately 3.8% of them present only once. The TCR was taken from a man aged 18 to 29 who received the YFV17D yellow fever vaccine. The sequences come from PBMCs, collected 15 days after the yellow fever booster vaccination.

DNA for the CDR3: TGTGCCAGCAGCCAAGATCCCAGGGTGGGCACAGATACGCAGTATTTT. It encodes CASSQDPRVGTDTQYF. The chain couples TRBV14 to TRBJ2-3; a weak D match, TRBD1 (5 bases). Deletions cut 0 bases from V and 1 base from J, with 11 bases between. CDR1 SGHDN and CDR2 FVKESK come from the germline V gene. The CDR3 runs to 16 residues.